This TCR beta chain originates from a study of shared clonotypes between healthy human individuals. Regarding the study as a whole: Naive subsets tended to show greater estimated richness than memory subsets. Some naive CD4 clonotypes, around 5%, turned up in common across a handful of donors.

For this clone: Its antigen is unknown.

This CDR3 spans 16 amino acids. V lost 6 bases, J lost 4 bases, and 13 bases stayed unmatched. Germline V CDR1 and CDR2: SQVTM, ANQGSEA. The data were produced by immunoSEQ multiplex PCR, yet TCRdb's version contains in-frame clones alone and is incomplete. The profile covers about 1.5 million clones, with about 98% appearing a single time and roughly 0.45% taken by the ten largest. This chain connects TRBV29-1 to TRBJ2-7, with 12 bases lining up with TRBD1. The sequenced material came from naive CD4+ T cells sorted from blood. This sample's subset: CD45RA+ positively selected. The receptor was derived from a man younger than 40 in good health. The CDR3 DNA reads TGCAGCGTAGGGAATATGGGACAGGGGGCAGGGTACGAGCAGTACTTC. This sequence encodes CSVGNMGQGAGYEQYF.